Following are 29 T cell receptor beta chains from one sample sequenced in a study of graft-versus-host responses after intestinal transplantation. Their target antigens are unknown. The table came from immunoSEQ multiplex PCR; TCRdb's copy has only in-frame clones and leaves some out. Of about 90,000 clones listed, around four fifths are singletons. The sequencing used unstimulated CD8+ T cells sorted from spleen or lymph node cells, collected before intestinal transplant. All receptors come from a human donor who received an intestinal transplant.

The genes are TRBV14 and TRBJ2-4, with D possibly being TRBD2 (6 bases). V dropped 8 bases and J dropped 8 bases, with 16 bases sitting between them. The CDR3 is 13 residues long. CDR1 SGHDN and CDR2 FVKESK come from the germline V gene. The CDR3 is CASRPVGGDIQYF. In DNA form, the CDR3 reads TGTGCCAGCCGCCCCGTAGGAGGGGACATTCAGTACTTC.

The V call is TRBV6-5, the J call TRBJ2-2, with a weak D call TRBD1 (6 bases). Trimming left V 6 bases short and J 6 bases short, with 11 bases between. The CDR3 is 13 amino acids. The germline gives CDR1 MNHEY, CDR2 SVGAGI. In nucleotides, the CDR3 is TGTGCCAGCAGAACACAGGGCGCCGGGGAGCTGTTTTTT. Amino acids: CASRTQGAGELFF.

This sequence joins TRBV11-2 and TRBJ2-1; D may be TRBD2 (6 bases). The CDR3 sequence is 14 residues long. Looked up from germline, CDR1 is SGHAT and CDR2 is FQNNGV. The V end lost 1 base, the J end lost 6 bases, and 10 bases lay between the germline ends. The CDR3 DNA is TGTGCCAGCAGCTTAGGCGGGACTCTCAATGAGCAGTTCTTC. This encodes CASSLGGTLNEQFF.

This chain links TRBV6-5 with TRBJ2-7; 13 bases map to TRBD2. The germline gives CDR1 MNHEY, CDR2 SVGAGI. The CDR3 is made up of 15 amino acids. Trimming removed 4 bases from V and 3 bases from J; junction bases left unmatched: 3. The CDR3 reads CASSFWTSGSYEQYF. CDR3 in DNA: TGTGCCAGCAGTTTCTGGACTAGCGGGAGCTACGAGCAGTACTTC.

The V gene is TRBV13, the J gene TRBJ2-3; D is undetermined. Trimming pared 5 bases from V and 6 bases from J, leaving 12 bases between. This CDR3 contains 13 residues. CDR1 is PRHDT and CDR2 is FYEKMQ in the germline V gene (reference sequence). Here the CDR3 reads CASSPPHGDTQYF. In nucleotides, the CDR3 is TGTGCCAGCAGCCCACCCCACGGGGATACGCAGTATTTT.

The V gene is TRBV11-1, the J gene TRBJ2-1; 9 positions match TRBD2. Germline CDR1 SGHAT, CDR2 FQDESV (reference sequence). CDR3 size: 15 residues. V trimming: 1 base; J trimming: 7 bases; junction bases outside the gene matches: 5. Here the CDR3 reads CASSLGSGGGNEQFF. CDR3 DNA: TGTGCCAGCAGCTTAGGTAGCGGGGGTGGGAATGAGCAGTTCTTC.

The rearrangement uses TRBV6-5 and TRBJ2-3; perhaps TRBD2 as D (5 bases). Trimming cost V 6 bases and J 0 bases, with 10 bases left between them. Germline V lookup: CDR1 MNHEY, CDR2 SVGAGI. The CDR3 consists of 14 residues. The CDR3 DNA sequence: TGTGCCAGCAGCCACCGACTAAGCACAGATACGCAGTATTTT. The encoded protein is CASSHRLSTDTQYF.

This chain links TRBV6-1 with TRBJ2-1; TRBD1 is a possible D gene (5 bases). The CDR3 runs to 15 residues. Per germline, CDR1 MNHNS and CDR2 SASEGT. Trimming shortened V by 4 bases and J by 0 bases, and 10 bases separated the two germline ends. CDR3 residues: CASSADSSSYNEQFF. The CDR3 DNA reads as TGTGCCAGCAGTGCTGACAGTTCCTCCTACAATGAGCAGTTCTTC.

Points on this clone: The sample carries other DNA sequences with the same CDR3. The chain has TRBV28 and TRBJ2-7, with 11 bases aligning to TRBD2. V shed 2 bases and J 5 bases; nucleotides not matched to a gene: 5. In germline, CDR1 is MDHEN, CDR2 SYDVKM. The CDR3 consists of 15 residues. This chain's CDR3 is CASSLGLAGGNEQYF. The CDR3 DNA reads TGTGCCAGCAGTTTAGGTCTAGCGGGAGGAAACGAGCAGTACTTC.

The CDR3 DNA follows: TGTGCCAGCAGTGGGCCAGGGGGCACAGATACGCAGTATTTT. This encodes CASSGPGGTDTQYF. J is TRBJ2-3 and V is TRBV2; TRBD1 is a possible D gene (6 bases). Germline V lookup: CDR1 SNHLY, CDR2 FYNNEI. This CDR3 is built from 14 residues. V lost 4 bases, J lost 1 base, and 9 bases lay in between.

The V gene is TRBV7-9, the J gene TRBJ2-1; weak D call: TRBD2 (6 bases). This CDR3 comprises 18 residues. V was clipped by 5 bases and J by 0 bases, with 20 bases between them. Germline values: CDR1 SEHNR, CDR2 FQNEAQ (reference sequence). DNA of the CDR3: TGTGCCAGCAGCCCAGATCCTAGCGAATATTTCTCCTACAATGAGCAGTTCTTC. Translating it yields CASSPDPSEYFSYNEQFF.

This sequence joins TRBV6-5 and TRBJ1-1, with TRBD1 as a possible D gene (6 bases). CDR3 length equals 12 residues. Trimming left V 10 bases short and J 8 bases short, with 17 bases between. Germline V CDR1 and CDR2: MNHEY, SVGAGI. CDR3 region: CATQGHPPEAFF. Here the CDR3 DNA reads TGTGCCACCCAGGGACACCCACCAGAAGCTTTCTTT.

V usage is TRBV13 and J usage is TRBJ1-2; no reliable D call. The germline CDR1 and CDR2 sequences are PRHDT and FYEKMQ (reference sequence). V lost 1 base to trimming and J lost 4 bases, with 13 bases between them. The CDR3 spans 15 residues. DNA for the CDR3: TGTGCCAGCAGCTTAGCTGAGTCGGCAGCCTATGGCTACACCTTC. Its translation is CASSLAESAAYGYTF.

The CDR3 nucleotides read TGTGCCAGTAGACTAGCGGGAGGATATGAGCAGTTCTTC. Translated, it gives CASRLAGGYEQFF. This chain links TRBV19 with TRBJ2-1; 12 nucleotides align to TRBD2. V was clipped by 6 bases and J by 8 bases; unmatched bases: 2. Germline-derived CDR1 and CDR2 are LNHDA and SQIVND (reference sequence). The CDR3 spans 13 residues. The variable domain in full, completed from reference TRBV19 and TRBJ2-1, reads DGGITQSPKYLFRKEGQNVTLSCEQNLNHDAMYWYRQDPGQGLRLIYYSQIVNDFQKGDIAEGYSVSREKKESFPLTVTSAQKNPTAFYLCASRLAGGYEQFFGPGTRLTVL.

The J gene is TRBJ1-2, the V gene TRBV6-6, with 7 positions matching TRBD1. The V segment lost 5 bases and the J segment 6 bases; nucleotides outside the gene matches: 0. The CDR3 is made up of 11 amino acids. CDR1 and CDR2 (germline): MNHNY, SVGAGI (reference sequence). The CDR3 here is CASSQGDGYTF. CDR3 in DNA: TGTGCCAGCAGTCAGGGGGATGGCTACACCTTC.

The chain uses TRBV29-1 and TRBJ2-3, with 8 bases identical to TRBD2. J gave up 1 base and V 4 bases, and 13 bases lay outside the gene matches. The CDR3 is made up of 17 amino acids. The germline gives CDR1 SQVTM, CDR2 ANQGSEA. CDR3 nucleotide sequence: TGCAGCGTTGCCCACCTTCTAGCGGGCTATCGCACAGATACGCAGTATTTT. This translates into CSVAHLLAGYRTDTQYF.

The CDR3 reads CAWGRGQPQHF. The CDR3 DNA is TGTGCCTGGGGCAGGGGTCAGCCCCAGCATTTT. The rearrangement joins TRBV30 to TRBJ1-5, with D maybe TRBD1 (6 bases). Trimming removed 5 bases at V and 6 bases at J, with 8 bases between. There are 11 residues in the CDR3. Germline V lookup: CDR1 GTSNPN, CDR2 SVGIG (reference sequence).

V gene TRBV27 combines with J gene TRBJ1-5, with 10 positions matching TRBD1. V gave up 6 bases and J gave up 4 bases; unmatched junction bases: 6. Germline CDR1 reads MNHEY; CDR2 reads SMNVEV (reference sequence). This CDR3 is built from 15 residues. The CDR3 sequence: CASSPDRGPNQPQHF. CDR3 DNA sequence: TGTGCCAGCAGCCCCGACAGGGGGCCAAATCAGCCCCAGCATTTT.

The V gene is TRBV29-1, the J gene TRBJ2-1; 7 bases are a match to TRBD2. CDR1 SQVTM and CDR2 ANQGSEA come from the germline V gene. The V and J ends lost 4 bases and 4 bases, in that order; junction bases with no gene match: 10. The CDR3 has 15 residues. The DNA of the CDR3 is TGCAGCGTTGTTGGTGGCGGGAGCCGTTACAATGAGCAGTTCTTC. This encodes CSVVGGGSRYNEQFF.

This clone was recorded only once. This chain uses TRBV27 with TRBJ1-2; no reliable D call. This CDR3 contains 13 residues. V was shortened by 2 bases and J by 8 bases, with 12 bases between the two germline ends. The germline gives CDR1 MNHEY, CDR2 SMNVEV (reference sequence). The DNA for the CDR3 is TGTGCCAGCAGTTTAGGCCGCGGGAGGGGCTACACCTTC. This codes for CASSLGRGRGYTF.

The CDR3 reads CSVATLFGNEQFF. The CDR3 nucleotides read TGCAGCGTTGCTACGCTCTTTGGGAATGAGCAGTTCTTC. This rearrangement joins TRBV29-1 to TRBJ2-1, with D unclear. Germline CDR1 reads SQVTM; CDR2 reads ANQGSEA. Trimming took off 4 bases at V and 7 bases at J, with 14 bases between the two ends. This CDR3 is built from 13 residues.

The J gene is TRBJ2-3, the V gene TRBV27; 11 nucleotides align to TRBD2. This CDR3 has 18 residues. V lost 6 bases and J lost 4; bases outside the gene matches: 15. CDR1 and CDR2 from the germline V gene are MNHEY and SMNVEV (reference sequence). CDR3 amino acids: CASSTSVRASGGPDTQYF. The CDR3 DNA is TGTGCCAGCAGCACCTCCGTGCGGGCTAGCGGGGGGCCAGATACGCAGTATTTT.

In regard to this clone: One junction end disagrees with the germline gene, perhaps due to a read error. V usage is TRBV5-4 and J usage is TRBJ2-7; D remains unclear. The germline gives CDR1 SGHNT, CDR2 YYREEE (reference sequence). The CDR3 sequence is 12 residues long. As DNA, the CDR3 is TGTGCCAGCAGCTTGATCTCCAACGAGCAGTACTTC. Amino acids: CASSLISNEQYF.

The J gene is TRBJ2-5, the V gene TRBV9; TRBD1 might be the D (5 bases). CDR3 length equals 14 residues. Germline V gene lookup returns CDR1 SGDLS and CDR2 YYNGEE. Trimming removed 4 bases from V and 0 bases from J, with 10 bases in between. The CDR3 nucleotides read TGTGCCAGCAGCCAGGACAATTACCAAGAGACCCAGTACTTC. Its protein product is CASSQDNYQETQYF.

This clone was detected a few times. The J gene is TRBJ1-1, the V gene TRBV6-4, with no clear D. The CDR3 covers 13 residues. Germline assignment: CDR1 MRHNA and CDR2 SNTAGT. V was clipped by 2 bases and J by 1 base, with 5 bases between them. The chain's CDR3 is CASSDRENTEAFF. For the CDR3, the DNA is TGTGCCAGCAGTGACAGGGAGAACACTGAAGCTTTCTTT.

The chain employs TRBV7-9 and TRBJ2-3; D may be TRBD1 (6 bases). V gave up 6 bases and J gave up 3 bases, with 19 bases separating them. The CDR3 runs 16 residues. Looked up from germline, CDR1 is SEHNR and CDR2 is FQNEAQ (reference sequence). DNA of the CDR3: TGTGCCAGCAGTTTCCTCAGGGGTAGTTTAACAGATACGCAGTATTTT. Protein product: CASSFLRGSLTDTQYF. Together with reference TRBV7-9 and TRBJ2-3, the CDR3 gives the full variable domain: DTGVSQNPRHKITKRGQNVTFRCDPISEHNRLYWYRQTLGQGPEFLTYFQNEAQLEKSRLLSDRFSAERPKGSFSTLEIQRTEQGDSAMYLCASSFLRGSLTDTQYFGPGTRLTVL.

The V gene is TRBV19, the J gene TRBJ2-1, with 7 bases fitting TRBD2. Germline CDR1 reads LNHDA; CDR2 reads SQIVND (reference sequence). The CDR3 is 15 residues long. V trimming: 2 bases; J trimming: 8 bases; junction bases outside the gene matches: 9. CDR3 region: CASSISSGKLDEQFF. CDR3 bases: TGTGCCAGTAGTATAAGCAGCGGGAAGTTGGATGAGCAGTTCTTC.

Concerning this clone: Other nucleotide sequences in the sample specify the same CDR3. In DNA, the CDR3 is TGTGCCAGCAGCCCCCAGGATTGGAACACCGGGGAGCTGTTTTTT. Protein product: CASSPQDWNTGELFF. The rearrangement uses TRBV7-3 and TRBJ2-2; D gene ambiguous. V was cut by 5 bases and J by 1 base, with 11 bases left in between. Per germline, CDR1 SGHTA and CDR2 FQGTGA. CDR3 length equals 15 residues. Filled out from reference TRBV7-3 and TRBJ2-2, the complete variable domain reads GAGVSQTPSNKVTEKGKYVELRCDPISGHTALYWYRQSLGQGPEFLIYFQGTGAADDSGLPNDRFFAVRPEGSVSTLKIQRTERGDSAVYLCASSPQDWNTGELFFGEGSRLTVL.

J is TRBJ1-1 and V is TRBV10-3; D gene uncertain. CDR1 is ENHRY, CDR2 SYGVKD, per germline. The CDR3 loop spans 13 amino acids. Trimming cost V 7 bases and J 1 base, with 10 bases left between them. DNA of the CDR3: TGTGCCATCACCGAAAAACCGAACACTGAAGCTTTCTTT. It is translated as CAITEKPNTEAFF.